Given below is one T cell receptor (beta chain) in context. The data are from a study of T-cell reconstitution after alpha-beta-depleted transplantation in children. Trimming removed 10 bases from V and 3 bases from J; junction bases left unmatched: 19. Germline lookup yields CDR1 LGHDT and CDR2 YNNKEL (reference sequence). CDR3 size: 18 residues. The TCRbeta library incorporated unique molecular identifiers. TCRdb analysed the PCR reads with MiXCR anew, one entry per CDR3 protein. The table lists 120,000 or so distinct CDR3 sequences, about 9.3% of them singletons. The chain uses TRBV3-1 and TRBJ2-7; 12 bases are shared with TRBD1. This clonotype was obtained from a human donor who donated a stem cell graft to a child with acute lymphoblastic leukemia. Sequencing used PBMCs from the stem cell graft donor, obtained from the stem cell graft. CDR3 DNA: TGTGCCATCTGCTTAAGGGGGACAGGGGGCGTGACGGTCTACGAGCAGTACTTC. Translation gives CAICLRGTGGVTVYEQYF.